This note documents a single T cell receptor (beta chain) sequence. Its antigen is currently unknown. The same CDR3 arises from other DNA sequences in this sample as well. This record comes from a study of T cell responses to AZD1222 COVID-19 vaccine. Assay: immunoSEQ multiplex PCR; the TCRdb copy retains only in-frame clones and omits some. The repertoire holds more than 75,000 clones, with 90% as singletons. Study findings and constraints: Increases in Spike-specific TCR breadth and depth were seen after two AZD1222 doses. Repertoire collection took place solely once the T cell response had peaked. Just a handful of people given AZD1222 tested seropositive at baseline. Clonal diversity may have been underestimated, and the donors were mostly white British, with more females than males.

The V and J ends lost 4 bases and 5 bases, in that order; junction bases with no gene match: 6. The germline V gene encodes CDR1 SGHRS and CDR2 YFSETQ. The CDR3 length is 14 residues. The V gene is TRBV5-1, the J gene TRBJ1-2; 9 positions agree with TRBD1. The source is an adult who received the AZD1222 COVID-19 vaccine. Sequencing was performed on peripheral blood, taken 28 days after the second AZD1222 dose. The CDR3 is CASSLGQGGYGYTF. The CDR3 nucleotides read TGCGCCAGCAGCCTGGGACAGGGAGGGTATGGCTACACCTTC.